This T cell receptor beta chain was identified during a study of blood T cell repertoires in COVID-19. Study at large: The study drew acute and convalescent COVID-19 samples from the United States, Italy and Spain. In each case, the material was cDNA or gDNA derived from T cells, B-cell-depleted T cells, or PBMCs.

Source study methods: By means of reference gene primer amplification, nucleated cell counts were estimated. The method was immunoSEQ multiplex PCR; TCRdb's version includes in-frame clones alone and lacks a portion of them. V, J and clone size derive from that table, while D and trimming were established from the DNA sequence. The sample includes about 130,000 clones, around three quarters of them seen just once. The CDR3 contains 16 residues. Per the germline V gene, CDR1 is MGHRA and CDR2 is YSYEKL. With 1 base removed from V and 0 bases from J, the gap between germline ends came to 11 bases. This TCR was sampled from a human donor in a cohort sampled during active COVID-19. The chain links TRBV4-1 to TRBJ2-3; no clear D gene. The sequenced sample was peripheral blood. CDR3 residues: CASSQAPSRSTDTQYF. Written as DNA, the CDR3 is TGCGCCAGCAGCCAAGCCCCTAGTAGGAGCACAGATACGCAGTATTTT.